The 11 T cell receptor beta chains reported below all come from one sample, sequenced in a study of blood T cell repertoires in COVID-19. Repertoires were generated with immunoSEQ multiplex PCR, while TCRdb's copy carries only in-frame clones and drops some. The data contain about 200,000 clones, almost 90% of them singletons. Sequences were obtained from peripheral blood. These receptors were collected from a man aged 45-65 years with acute or convalescent COVID-19.

V gene TRBV15 combines with J gene TRBJ1-4; 10 nucleotides match TRBD1. Germline CDR1 and CDR2: LNHNV and YYDKDF (reference sequence). With 8 bases clipped from V and 1 base from J, the junction kept 4 bases outside the gene matches. The CDR3 covers 15 residues. The CDR3 DNA reads as TGTGCCACCGGGACAGGGGATGGAACTAATGAAAAACTGTTTTTT. Residues: CATGTGDGTNEKLFF.

V usage is TRBV11-2 and J usage is TRBJ2-5; maybe TRBD2 (6 bases). The V gene's germline CDR1 is SGHAT and CDR2 FQNNGV. This CDR3 is built from 14 residues. Trimming pared 0 bases from V and 6 bases from J, leaving 11 bases between. CDR3 amino acids: CASSLDSAGQTQYF. The CDR3 DNA follows: TGTGCCAGCAGCTTAGATTCGGCGGGACAGACCCAGTACTTC.

The gene calls are TRBV7-3 and TRBJ2-1, with 7 bases matching TRBD2. The CDR3 length is 15 residues. V lost 5 bases to trimming and J lost 4 bases; unmatched junction nucleotides: 8. Germline V gene data show CDR1 as SGHTA and CDR2 as FQGTGA. Here the CDR3 reads CASSKASSGYNEQFF. The CDR3 DNA reads as TGTGCCAGCAGCAAGGCGTCTAGCGGATACAATGAGCAGTTCTTC. Together with reference TRBV7-3 and TRBJ2-1, the CDR3 gives the full variable domain: GAGVSQTPSNKVTEKGKYVELRCDPISGHTALYWYRQSLGQGPEFLIYFQGTGAADDSGLPNDRFFAVRPEGSVSTLKIQRTERGDSAVYLCASSKASSGYNEQFFGPGTRLTVL.

This clone was observed a single time. The rearrangement uses TRBV4-2 and TRBJ1-2, with D perhaps matching TRBD1 (6 bases). Trimming shortened V by 0 bases and J by 4 bases, and 9 bases separated the two germline ends. Per the germline V gene, CDR1 is LGHNA and CDR2 is YNFKEQ. The CDR3 extends over 14 amino acids. The CDR3 region has the DNA TGTGCCAGCAGCCAAGATAGGGGGGGCTATGGCTACACCTTC. It codes for CASSQDRGGYGYTF.

This chain connects TRBV2 to TRBJ2-5; D is undetermined. CDR1 SNHLY and CDR2 FYNNEI come from the germline V gene. The V gene lost 7 bases and the J gene lost 4 bases, with 10 bases spanning the gap. The CDR3 spans 12 residues. The CDR3 DNA follows: TGTGCCAGCAAAACTTTTGGAGAGACCCAGTACTTC. Its translation is CASKTFGETQYF. Full variable domain (remainder filled in from reference TRBV2 and TRBJ2-5): EPEVTQTPSHQVTQMGQEVILRCVPISNHLYFYWYRQILGQKVEFLVSFYNNEISEKSEIFDDQFSVERPDGSNFTLKIRSTKLEDSAMYFCASKTFGETQYFGPGTRLLVL.

The genes are TRBV2 and TRBJ2-2; D unresolved. Trimming removed 3 bases from V and 4 bases from J, with 6 bases in between. CDR1 is SNHLY, CDR2 FYNNEI, per germline. The CDR3 is 13 amino acids. In nucleotides, the CDR3 is TGTGCCAGCAGTGATTATCCCACCGGGGAGCTGTTTTTT. Protein: CASSDYPTGELFF.

This chain links TRBV5-1 with TRBJ1-1, with D maybe TRBD1 (5 bases). V lost 0 bases to trimming and J lost 4 bases, with 16 bases between them. The CDR3 consists of 16 residues. CDR1 is SGHRS and CDR2 is YFSETQ in the germline V gene. In DNA form, the CDR3 reads TGCGCCAGCAGCTTGGGCCTGGGACTTTGGGCCACTGAAGCTTTCTTT. Its protein is CASSLGLGLWATEAFF.

J is TRBJ1-1 and V is TRBV6-5; D gene unclear. This CDR3 has 13 amino acids. Trimming cost V 5 bases and J 5 bases, with 12 bases left between them. Germline V gene sequence: CDR1 MNHEY, CDR2 SVGAGI. CDR3 residues: CASSLPGSTEAFF. The DNA of the CDR3 is TGTGCCAGCAGTCTCCCGGGGTCAACTGAAGCTTTCTTT.

V usage is TRBV7-8 and J usage is TRBJ2-7; 7 bases are shared with TRBD2. Germline CDR1 is SGHVS and CDR2 is FQNEAQ. This CDR3 has 16 residues. Trimming cost V 4 bases and J 4 bases; bases outside gene matches: 13. CDR3: CASSSARLGGTYEQYV. CDR3 nucleotide sequence: TGTGCCAGCAGCTCCGCTCGTTTGGGGGGGACTTACGAGCAGTACGTC.

The CDR3 loop is CASSLTHRNTEAFF. CDR3 in DNA: TGTGCCAGCAGCTTAACACACAGGAACACTGAAGCTTTCTTT. The chain is built from TRBV7-8 and TRBJ1-1; no firm D call. CDR1 SGHVS and CDR2 FQNEAQ come from the germline V gene. This CDR3 is built from 14 residues. V was trimmed by 2 bases and J by 1 base, leaving 8 bases between them.

The rearrangement links TRBV5-8 to TRBJ2-7, with 9 bases fitting TRBD1. Germline trimming cut 4 bases from V and 6 bases from J; bases unmatched to any gene: 11. The CDR3 is 15 residues long. The germline V gene has CDR1 SGHTS and CDR2 YDEGEE. The CDR3: CASSTWTGAMGEQYF. The CDR3 DNA follows: TGTGCCAGCAGCACATGGACAGGGGCGATGGGCGAGCAGTACTTC.